A selection of T cell receptor beta chains follows, all from one sample in a study of T cells after yellow fever vaccination. TCRdb passed the 5' RACE reads through MiXCR, listing each CDR3 protein once. The table lists about 240,000 distinct CDR3 sequences, 3.6% of them singletons. The input for sequencing was PBMCs, taken 15 days after the yellow fever booster vaccination. These receptors all stem from a man aged 18 to 35 who received the YFV17D yellow fever vaccine. The CDR3 runs from the conserved cysteine through the conserved F or W. The D gene is left open where the match is weak. Size tells how often a clone was seen (once, few, many) or the class of an expanded clone, and some rows leave it out.

TRBD1,TRBJ2-5,16,TRBV7-2,many,CASSLVGTGVGETQYF,TGTGCCAGCAGCTTAGTCGGGACAGGGGTTGGAGAGACCCAGTACTTC
TRBD2,TRBJ2-5,15,TRBV5-4,many,CASSRTSGDRETQYF,TGTGCCAGCAGTCGGACTAGCGGGGACCGAGAGACCCAGTACTTC
-,TRBJ1-2,13,TRBV25-1,many,CASSDWTAYGYTF,TGTGCCAGCAGTGACTGGACAGCCTATGGCTACACCTTC
-,TRBJ2-7,14,TRBV3-1,-,CASSQGSWSDEQYF,TGTGCCAGCAGCCAAGGGTCCTGGAGTGACGAGCAGTACTTC
-,TRBJ1-1,13,TRBV11-3,many,CASSHQRGTEAFF,TGTGCCAGCAGCCACCAAAGGGGCACTGAAGCTTTCTTT
TRBD1,TRBJ1-5,14,TRBV7-6,many,CASSLRGPGQPQHF,TGTGCCAGCAGCTTAAGGGGGCCGGGTCAGCCCCAGCATTTT
TRBD1,TRBJ2-6,16,TRBV19,few,CASSSPGQGRGNVLTF,TGTGCCAGTAGTAGCCCCGGACAGGGAAGAGGAAACGTCCTGACTTTC
-,TRBJ2-2,14,TRBV3-1,many,CASSQLSTTGELFF,TGTGCCAGCAGCCAACTCAGTACCACCGGGGAGCTGTTTTTT
-,TRBJ1-2,11,TRBV19,many,CASSERYGYTF,TGTGCCAGTAGCGAGCGATATGGCTACACCTTC
TRBD2,TRBJ2-5,14,TRBV28,many,CASSDAGGWETQYF,TGTGCCAGCAGTGACGCGGGAGGGTGGGAGACCCAGTACTTC
-,TRBJ1-1,15,TRBV5-1,-,CASSLDMSGNTEAFF,TGCGCCAGCAGCTTAGACATGTCCGGCAACACTGAAGCTTTCTTT
-,TRBJ1-5,13,TRBV29-1,many,CSVALEFNQPQHF,TGCAGCGTTGCGTTGGAGTTTAATCAGCCCCAGCATTTT
TRBD2,TRBJ2-1,12,TRBV12-3/TRBV12-4,many,CASSNLAGARFF,TGTGCCAGCAGCAACCTAGCGGGGGCGCGGTTCTTC
TRBD1,TRBJ1-2,17,TRBV11-1,many,CASSMNYRDRENYGYTF,TGTGCCAGCAGCATGAATTACCGGGACAGAGAAAACTATGGCTACACCTTC
-,TRBJ2-5,17,TRBV20-1,many,CSARDPAGIGRAGTQYF,TGCAGTGCTAGAGATCCCGCCGGTATTGGGAGAGCGGGGACCCAGTACTTC
-,TRBJ2-7,13,TRBV3-1,many,CASSHEVFYEQYF,TGTGCCAGCAGCCACGAGGTATTCTACGAGCAGTACTTC
-,TRBJ1-1,11,TRBV7-9,-,CASSSGVGAFF,TGTGCCAGCAGCTCAGGGGTGGGAGCTTTCTTT
-,TRBJ2-3,11,TRBV24-1,many,CATSLRDTQYF,TGTGCCACCAGTCTTCGTGATACGCAGTATTTT
TRBD1,TRBJ1-5,15,TRBV2,many,CASSEVSGGDQPQHF,TGTGCCAGCAGTGAAGTTTCAGGGGGAGACCAGCCCCAGCATTTT
-,TRBJ2-1,16,TRBV7-6,many,CASSTYTTGSYNEQFF,TGTGCCAGCAGCACATATACGACAGGCTCCTACAATGAGCAGTTCTTC
TRBD2,TRBJ2-5,17,TRBV4-1,many,CASSQELRVTSGGTQYF,TGCGCCAGCAGCCAAGAGCTTCGAGTGACTAGCGGGGGGACCCAGTACTTC
-,TRBJ1-2,15,TRBV7-2,many,CASSLQGSGPYGYTF,TGTGCCAGCAGCTTACAGGGAAGTGGGCCTTATGGCTACACCTTC